This TCR beta chain was identified during a study of cytomegalovirus exposure and HLA in healthy donors. Across the whole study: Falling in the Caucasian-associated ancestry cluster were 81% of some 400 genotyped donors.

With 60 Vbeta and 13 Jbeta primers, the PCR was carried out. Methods used by the authors: A later analysis counted 65 million to 80 million unique TCR beta chains, around 10 million shared. The data were produced by immunoSEQ multiplex PCR, yet TCRdb's version contains in-frame clones alone and is incomplete. The V and J calls and clone size were taken over from that table, and D and trimming were inferred from the DNA. The data contain some 200,000 clones, approximately 82% of them singletons. V dropped 9 bases and J dropped 5 bases, with 17 bases sitting between them. CDR1 LNHNV and CDR2 YYDKDF come from the germline V gene (reference sequence). The CDR3 runs 14 residues. Broader study findings: In a later analysis, CMV-associated beta chains were mostly HLA-associated, it appeared. In a later analysis, TCR beta V- and J-gene trimming showed a link to a missense DCLRE1C variant.

A word on this clone: Its cognate antigen is unknown. Distinct nucleotide sequences in the sample also encode this CDR3.

The J gene is TRBJ1-5, the V gene TRBV15; D might be TRBD1 (5 bases). What was sequenced was PBMCs. The receptor was derived from a man younger than 35 in good health and CMV-seronegative. CDR3 nucleotide sequence: TGTGCCACGTCATATGACAGAGAATATCAGCCCCAGCATTTT. This codes for CATSYDREYQPQHF.